This T cell receptor (beta chain) was recovered during a study of neurological immune-mediated disorders. In germline, CDR1 is MGHRA, CDR2 YSYEKL. The CDR3 length is 14 residues. The V segment lost 5 bases and the J segment 4 bases; nucleotides outside the gene matches: 7. This clonotype has at least ten counts. A single record per CDR3 protein comes from TCRdb applying MiXCR to the 5' RACE reads. The table shows about 27,000 distinct CDR3 sequences, with 20% to 25% occurring only once. V usage is TRBV4-1 and J usage is TRBJ1-2; 7 bases are a match to TRBD1. This TCR was sampled from a woman aged 55-75 years in good health. Sequenced: PBMCs. CDR3 region: CASSKGDRVYGYTF. The CDR3 bases are TGCGCCAGCAGCAAGGGCGACAGGGTCTATGGCTACACCTTC.